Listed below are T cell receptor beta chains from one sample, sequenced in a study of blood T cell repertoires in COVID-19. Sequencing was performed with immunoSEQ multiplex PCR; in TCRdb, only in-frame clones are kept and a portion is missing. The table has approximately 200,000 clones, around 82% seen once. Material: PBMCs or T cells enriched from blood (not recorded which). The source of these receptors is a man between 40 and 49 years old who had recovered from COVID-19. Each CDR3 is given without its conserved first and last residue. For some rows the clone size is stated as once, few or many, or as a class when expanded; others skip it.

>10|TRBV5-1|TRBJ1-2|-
ASSGGNYGYT
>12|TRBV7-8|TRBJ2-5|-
ASSLGGRGETQY
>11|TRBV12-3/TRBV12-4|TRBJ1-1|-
ASSSGETLGAF
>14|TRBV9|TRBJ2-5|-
ASSVAAGQGVETQY
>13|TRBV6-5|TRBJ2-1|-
ASSYGSGRNNEQF
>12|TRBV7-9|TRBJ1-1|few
ASSLSSGLTEAF
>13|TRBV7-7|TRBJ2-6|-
ASSLGALGANVLT
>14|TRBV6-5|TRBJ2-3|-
ASSYGGSGVGDTQY
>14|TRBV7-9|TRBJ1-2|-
ASSLAKGGNRYGYT
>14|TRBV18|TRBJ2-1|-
ASSPRTGDGHNEQF
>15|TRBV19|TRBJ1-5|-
ASSGTGGFGSNQPQH
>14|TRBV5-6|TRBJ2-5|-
ASSPGLAGGWETQY
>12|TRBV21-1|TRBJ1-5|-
ASSTGGRNQPQH
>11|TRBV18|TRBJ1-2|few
ASSPRQGYGYT
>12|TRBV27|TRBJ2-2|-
ASSRLQKIGELF
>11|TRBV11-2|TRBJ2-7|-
ASRGRDSYEQY
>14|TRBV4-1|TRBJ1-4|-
ASSQDGQGRHEKLF
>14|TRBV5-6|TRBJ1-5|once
ASSFYRDYSNQPQH
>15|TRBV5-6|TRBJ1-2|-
ASSLWLWGQGALGYT
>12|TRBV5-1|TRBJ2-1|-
ASSLLTGSPEQF
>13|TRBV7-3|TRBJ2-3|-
ASSLRGGTTDTQY
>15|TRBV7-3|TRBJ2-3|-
ASSLRGTSGSTDTQY
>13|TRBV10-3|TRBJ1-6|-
AISESLLAGGPLH
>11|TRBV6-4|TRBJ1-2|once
ASRGQGAGGYT
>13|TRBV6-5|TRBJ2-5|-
ASSYSPGLLETQY
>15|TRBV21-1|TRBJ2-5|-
ASSPRRLAGGGETQY
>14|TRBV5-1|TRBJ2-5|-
ASSPSGLAYQETQY
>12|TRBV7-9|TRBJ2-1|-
ASSFWDLLSEQF
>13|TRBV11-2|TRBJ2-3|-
ASSLGAGQLSPQY
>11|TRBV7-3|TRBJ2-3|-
ASSRQGTDTQY